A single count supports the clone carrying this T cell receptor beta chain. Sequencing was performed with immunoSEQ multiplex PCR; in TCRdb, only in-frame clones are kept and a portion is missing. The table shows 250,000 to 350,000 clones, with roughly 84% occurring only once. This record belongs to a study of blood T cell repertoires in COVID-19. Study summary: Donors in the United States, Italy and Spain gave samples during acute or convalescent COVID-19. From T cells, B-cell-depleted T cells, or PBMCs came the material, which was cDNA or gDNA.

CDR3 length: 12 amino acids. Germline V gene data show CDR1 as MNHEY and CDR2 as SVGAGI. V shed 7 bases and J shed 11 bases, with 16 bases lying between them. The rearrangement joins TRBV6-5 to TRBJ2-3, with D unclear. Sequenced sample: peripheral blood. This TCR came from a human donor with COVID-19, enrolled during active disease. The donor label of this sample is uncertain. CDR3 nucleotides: TGTGCCAGCACCAGTTTTGGGCTCGGGCAGTATTTT. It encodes CASTSFGLGQYF.